This T cell receptor (beta chain) was identified during a study of CD8+ T cells in alopecia areata. Study results and caveats: Administration of tofacitinib significantly diminished scalp clonality and expanded CD8+ clones within the top 100. Any link of baseline CD8+ expansion to response, resting on one nonresponder, remains uncertain. It was observed that many expanded lesional clones persisted in scalp and blood during tofacitinib. Clonality was higher in lesional than normal scalp, especially in alopecia totalis/universalis.

This sample's treatment: oral pan-JAK inhibitor, 5-10 mg twice daily. This clone was observed a single time. Its antigen is unidentified. Reverse transcribed after extraction, RNA yielded cDNA as the sequencing template. Sequencing was performed with immunoSEQ multiplex PCR; in TCRdb, only in-frame clones are kept and a portion is missing. The table has 250,000 to 350,000 clones, about three fifths seen once. Sequenced here: CD4+ T cells sorted from blood, sampled at approximately week 52, from a patient treated with tofacitinib. This receptor was obtained from a human donor with alopecia areata.

CDR3 in amino acids: CASSQAIGQGIPFF. CDR3 nucleotides: TGTGCCAGCAGCCAAGCGATAGGACAGGGAATCCCTTTCTTT. V is TRBV14 and J is TRBJ1-1; TRBD1 matches 8 bases. The length of the CDR3 is 14 residues. The germline CDR1 and CDR2 sequences are SGHDN and FVKESK. V gave up 1 base and J gave up 12 bases; unmatched junction bases: 10.